The T cell receptor beta chain under discussion was sequenced for a study of blood T cell repertoires in COVID-19. Study at large: COVID-19 samples from acute and convalescent phases originated in the United States, Italy and Spain. The analysed material was cDNA or gDNA that came from T cells, B-cell-depleted T cells, or PBMCs.

The repertoire was sequenced with immunoSEQ multiplex PCR; TCRdb's copy has only in-frame clones and lacks some. Among roughly 140,000 clones listed, roughly 80% were seen once. Trimming took 6 bases from V and 4 from J; bases not matched to a gene: 9. Germline lookup yields CDR1 SQVTM and CDR2 ANQGSEA. The CDR3 loop spans 14 amino acids. The TCR comes from an elderly woman in a cohort sampled during active or convalescent COVID-19. The chain employs TRBV29-1 and TRBJ2-7; 10 bases line up with TRBD1. The specimen was peripheral blood. In nucleotides, the CDR3 is TGCAGCGTGGCCCGACAGGGGGCTTCTTACGAGCAGTACTTC. Its protein is CSVARQGASYEQYF.